Listed here is a single T cell receptor (beta chain). Antigen unknown. CD45RO/CCR7/CD25/CD127/CD95/CD27 sorting isolated CD4+ naive, central memory, regulatory and stem cell-like memory cells. The CDR3 consists of 14 residues. From germline, CDR1 is KGHSH and CDR2 LQKENI. V gave up 3 bases and J gave up 4 bases, with 10 bases separating them. Sequenced material consisted of expressed TCRB transcripts (all of the isolated RNA was reverse transcribed). TCRdb keeps only in-frame clones here, not all; method: immunoSEQ multiplex PCR. Of roughly 400,000 clones detected, approximately 15% appear once; the ten largest clones hold 0.03% to 0.04%. This sample stems from a study of beta chain features in type 1 diabetes. Overall study context: Across all samples, about 100 million sorted cells were examined. General study points: Significant though moderate, a shortening of TCRB CDR3s appeared in all four CD4+ subsets of Type 1 diabetes patients.

The receptor comes from a man aged 30-40 years in good health. Input material: naive CD4+ T cells from blood. This sequence joins TRBV18 and TRBJ1-3, with D unresolved. The CDR3, as DNA: TGTGCCAGCTCACCCACAACAGTGGGAAACACCATATATTTT. Translating it yields CASSPTTVGNTIYF. Full variable domain (rest looked up from reference TRBV18 and TRBJ1-3): NAGVMQNPRHLVRRRGQEARLRCSPMKGHSHVYWYRQLPEEGLKFMVYLQKENIIDESGMPKERFSAEFPKEGPSILRIQQVVRGDSAAYFCASSPTTVGNTIYFGEGSWLTVV.